This TCR beta chain was found in a study of metastatic and nonmetastatic thyroid tumors. Germline CDR1 is SNHLY and CDR2 is FYNNEI. CDR3 length: 13 residues. V lost 4 bases, J lost 6 bases, and 3 bases stayed unmatched. This clone was counted ten times or more. Each patient came to thyroid surgery without any prior treatment (of any kind). TCRdb reanalyzed the PCR reads with MiXCR. The table records 100,000 or so clones, about 15% of them present only once. The chain employs TRBV2 and TRBJ1-2, with 9 bases that match TRBD1. Sequenced: blood. This TCR was sampled from a female donor with papillary thyroid cancer or a benign thyroid nodule (not recorded which). Some clones in this sample may be carry-over from other donors' samples. The CDR3 nucleotides read TGTGCCAGCAGTGGACAGGGGGGGGATGGCTACACCTTC. This sequence encodes CASSGQGGDGYTF.